A selection of T cell receptor beta chains follows, all from one sample in a study of blood T cells in healthy people across ages. TCRdb ran MiXCR on the 5' RACE reads and lists one entry per CDR3 protein. The sample consists of 1.5 million to 2 million distinct CDR3 sequences, about 35% of them appearing once. Sequencing was done on a sample of blood. The source of these receptors is a woman aged 30 to 39 in good health. Both conserved end residues are part of each CDR3. Each record gives: CDR3 protein, V gene, CDR3 length, J gene.

CDR3: CSVETGTNTEAFF
V: TRBV29-1
length: 13
J: TRBJ1-1

CDR3: CASSEFSSGANVLTF
V: TRBV2
length: 15
J: TRBJ2-6

CDR3: CATSDIFNEQFF
V: TRBV15
length: 12
J: TRBJ2-1

CDR3: CASIHRDWGFSEQYF
V: TRBV27
length: 15
J: TRBJ2-7

CDR3: CASGVKREGKQYF
V: TRBV7-9
length: 13
J: TRBJ2-4

CDR3: CASSKQGWSTEAFF
V: TRBV27
length: 14
J: TRBJ1-1

CDR3: CAWSVMGIGELFF
V: TRBV30
length: 13
J: TRBJ2-2

CDR3: CASSPMRAALQETQYF
V: TRBV9
length: 16
J: TRBJ2-5

CDR3: CASSLSSTTPGYGYTF
V: TRBV27
length: 16
J: TRBJ1-2

CDR3: CASTPQEAGASTWEQYF
V: TRBV11-3
length: 17
J: TRBJ2-4

CDR3: CASSLFRDGFTGELFF
V: TRBV5-1
length: 16
J: TRBJ2-2

CDR3: CASSPPSGGRSYNEQFF
V: TRBV18
length: 17
J: TRBJ2-1

CDR3: CASSTISGPYFTDTQYF
V: TRBV27
length: 17
J: TRBJ2-3

CDR3: CASSQGLNNEQFF
V: TRBV3-1
length: 13
J: TRBJ2-1

CDR3: CASSKVGVTVYEQYF
V: TRBV21-1
length: 15
J: TRBJ2-7

CDR3: CSASRVSTGVRNEQFF
V: TRBV20-1
length: 16
J: TRBJ2-1

CDR3: CASSLEAPSSYEQYF
V: TRBV7-9
length: 15
J: TRBJ2-7

CDR3: CASSSLPQGIHYGYTF
V: TRBV7-9
length: 16
J: TRBJ1-2

CDR3: CASSPTGNPGNEQYF
V: TRBV5-1
length: 15
J: TRBJ2-7

CDR3: CSAMSSGLAINEQFF
V: TRBV20-1
length: 15
J: TRBJ2-1

CDR3: CASSYNPGVSSPLHF
V: TRBV28
length: 15
J: TRBJ1-6

CDR3: CASSGGTGGAYTQYF
V: TRBV7-8
length: 15
J: TRBJ2-3

CDR3: CASSYSMAGDYNEQFF
V: TRBV11-2
length: 16
J: TRBJ2-1

CDR3: CASSEGQGEVWETQYF
V: TRBV25-1
length: 16
J: TRBJ2-5

CDR3: CASSLKVGQGVNTEAFF
V: TRBV7-9
length: 17
J: TRBJ1-1

CDR3: CASSVTGDHTEAFF
V: TRBV5-1
length: 14
J: TRBJ1-1

CDR3: CATSDPGLAGRDTQYF
V: TRBV24-1
length: 16
J: TRBJ2-3

CDR3: CASSEDGSGTKETQYF
V: TRBV6-1
length: 16
J: TRBJ2-5

CDR3: CASSVAGAATNEKLFF
V: TRBV9
length: 16
J: TRBJ1-4

CDR3: CASSLMADTYEQYF
V: TRBV12-3/TRBV12-4
length: 14
J: TRBJ2-7

CDR3: CASAINNEQFF
V: TRBV3-1
length: 11
J: TRBJ2-1

CDR3: CASSSRRVQAYNEQFF
V: TRBV7-2
length: 16
J: TRBJ2-1

CDR3: CASSSGGEPNEQFF
V: TRBV7-6
length: 14
J: TRBJ2-1

CDR3: CASSQHRDRLSGASVLTF
V: TRBV4-1
length: 18
J: TRBJ2-6

CDR3: CASSQTSGGAVEQFF
V: TRBV2
length: 15
J: TRBJ2-1

CDR3: CASSFSKQGYTEAFF
V: TRBV28
length: 15
J: TRBJ1-1

CDR3: CAWSSTGATGYTF
V: TRBV30
length: 13
J: TRBJ1-2

CDR3: CASSVGLAGLSSYNEQFF
V: TRBV9
length: 18
J: TRBJ2-1

CDR3: CASSLVDGDNYSYTF
V: TRBV27
length: 15
J: TRBJ1-2

CDR3: CASSKQGTDSNQPQHF
V: TRBV27
length: 16
J: TRBJ1-5

CDR3: CASSTGTNEQYF
V: TRBV27
length: 12
J: TRBJ2-7

CDR3: CASSLTLSRDRPNEQFF
V: TRBV7-9
length: 17
J: TRBJ2-1

CDR3: CSASPPGAAEQYF
V: TRBV20-1
length: 13
J: TRBJ2-7

CDR3: CASSVTGRTEAFF
V: TRBV19
length: 13
J: TRBJ1-1

CDR3: CASSQERTGKFSGYTF
V: TRBV4-1
length: 16
J: TRBJ1-2

CDR3: CASSRRDNEQFF
V: TRBV5-1
length: 12
J: TRBJ2-1

CDR3: CASSQDIGTEYPYEQYF
V: TRBV4-2
length: 17
J: TRBJ2-7

CDR3: CASGLTGYEQYF
V: TRBV7-2
length: 12
J: TRBJ2-7

CDR3: CASSPDRVYSPLHF
V: TRBV7-9
length: 14
J: TRBJ1-6

CDR3: CAIREGMDQPQHF
V: TRBV10-3
length: 13
J: TRBJ1-5

CDR3: CASSPGSTRFNEQFF
V: TRBV7-3
length: 15
J: TRBJ2-1